This TCR beta chain was captured by sequencing in a study of shared clonotypes between healthy human individuals (TCRdb year 2020). As for the study more broadly: Three men and a couple of women, aged 18 to 49 years, made up the cohort. Per donor, three plates each were used for CD4 naive and CD4 memory, two for CD8 naive, and one for CD8 memory. Per donor, leukapheresis produced somewhere between about 0.9 and 10 billion PBMCs. To estimate repertoire size and how much clonotype sharing occurs between individuals, the study deeply sequenced the blood TCR repertoires of a handful of healthy adults. Different laboratories and diverse techniques were used to prepare libraries and sequence TCR repertoires, to increase sequencing depth and limit assay-specific biases.

Worth noting for this clone: Its cognate antigen has yet to be identified. The sample holds no much larger clone one base away, and base qualities are not on file.

What the authors observed across the whole study: Because the study included a small number of donors, the genetic and exposure-history diversity represented was limited. Pairwise subsampling led to the expectation that sequencing depth would affect the degree of clonotype sharing among donors. Incomplete sequencing was indicated by rarefaction of sorted-subset datasets, despite the large sequencing depth. Across a handful of donors, about 5% of naive CD4, approximately 3.5% of naive CD8, about 2% of memory CD4, and roughly 0.4% of memory CD8 clonotypes were shared. Clonotypes shared by all four sorted-subset donors showed higher generation probabilities than non-shared clonotypes. Estimated clonotype richness was generally larger for naive than for memory subsets. Sampling was restricted to blood, and TCR repertoires in tissue are likely to differ from TCR repertoires in blood.

Spanning cysteine to phenylalanine, the CDR3 consists of 14 amino acids. The retained sequence is limited to the CDR3, 42 bases, with the frame set at the first base. V is clipped by 4 bases and J by 5 bases, and the sequence between their germline boundaries is 14 bases long. Per the germline V gene, SGHRS is the CDR1 and YFSETQ is the CDR2. The donors were healthy, HIV-negative adults with no recently reported acute infections or vaccinations. All donors were Caucasian adults living in Nashville, Tennessee, USA. CD4+ T cells were enriched by magnetic negative selection; naive cells were then positively selected on CD45RA, and the negative fraction formed the memory subset. Blood was collected by leukapheresis, and PBMCs were isolated by Ficoll-Histopaque density gradient centrifugation and then cryopreserved in liquid nitrogen vapor phase. Analytical flow cytometry was used to check the purity and quantity of every magnetically sorted T cell population. From each sorted fraction, genomic DNA was isolated and quantified by UV absorbance on a Nanodrop 2000c.

Using the deep immunoSEQ assay, TCR CDR3 regions were amplified from genomic DNA by multiplex PCR. Extracted genomic DNA from each cell subset was spread evenly across all wells of several immunoSEQ 96-well plates, with each plate serving as a replicate. For sorted subsets, each replicate PCR was loaded with approximately 200 ng genomic DNA, equivalent to 30,000 or so T cell genomes. Purified libraries were quantified with a Qubit 3.0 fluorometer, sized on a Bioanalyzer 2100, and re-quantified with the KAPA Library Quantification kit. Every immunoSEQ 96-well plate was sequenced on a separate single-read 150-cycle Illumina NextSeq 550 flow cell. As for the authors' bioinformatics: Because the immunoSEQ output included only junctional sequences and no quality scores, the filtering could not be the same as the filtering used for full-length reads. Sequences were annotated with PyIR, a Python wrapper for IgBLAST v1.9, and V/J genes and CDR3 were assigned using IMGT germline references. Reads were removed for weak V/J assignments (E-value above 1e-6), missing CDR3, stop codons, out-of-frame junctions, or ambiguous translated residues. A V3J clonotype was defined by an identical inferred V gene, J gene, and CDR3 amino acid sequence. Percentage overlap between repertoires was calculated by dividing the number of shared unique clonotypes by the size of the smaller repertoire. Richness of each repertoire was evaluated using RTK rarefaction, the Chao1 estimator, and Recon v2.1 estimates of unobserved clonotypes. For all TCRbeta clonotypes obtained by the gDNA method from several donors, generation probabilities were computed with OLGA. TCRdb carries this immuneACCESS record with in-frame sequences only. Its versions omit some clonotypes, under half of them owing to an unresolved V gene in the studies checked, with the rest unexplained. The D gene and trimming were derived from the DNA, and the V and J assignments and clone size from that table. The sample yields around 2.5 million clones; 93% were counted once. The ten largest clones add up to roughly 0.39% of the sample.

This receptor was obtained from a man in his late teens or twenties in good health. Some clones in this sample may be carry-over from other donors' samples. This receptor chain uses TRBV5-1 and TRBJ2-3; the D segment could be TRBD2, given 6 matching bases. Sequenced input: naive CD4+ T cells from PBMCs. The cell subset or site label here, explained by the study, means: CD45RA+ positively selected. The DNA is TGCGCCAGCAGCCCTTTGGGAGGTAGAGATACGCAGTATTTT. The encoded protein is CASSPLGGRDTQYF.